This paragraph covers one T cell receptor beta chain sequence. Its cognate antigen is unknown. The healthy adult donors were HIV-negative and reported no recent acute infections or vaccinations. Partitioning of CD4+ cells yielded a CD45RA+ naive subset and a CD45RA-negative memory subset. The V end lost 1 base, the J end lost 9 bases, and 13 bases lay between the germline ends. CDR1 SGHDN and CDR2 FVKESK come from the germline V gene. The CDR3 sequence is 14 residues long. This specimen belongs to a study of shared clonotypes between healthy human individuals. Original analysis: Sequence data from immunoSEQ were junction-only and lacked quality scores; consequently, filtering differed. Measured with immunoSEQ multiplex PCR; TCRdb has only the in-frame clones, and not every one. D and trimming were read from the DNA, whereas the V and J calls and clone size are those reported in that table. In the table there are approximately 1.5 million clones, around 98% of which are singletons.

Study conclusions and caveats: In having few donors, the study represented limited genetic and exposure-history diversity.

The receptor was isolated from a man younger than 45 in good health. Sequencing used naive CD4+ T cells sorted from blood. Stated subset: CD45RA+ positively selected. The rearrangement uses TRBV14 and TRBJ2-1, with D possibly being TRBD1 (6 bases). The CDR3, as DNA: TGTGCCAGCAGCCAAGCCCAGGGGAGCGTTGAGCAGTTCTTC. It codes for CASSQAQGSVEQFF.